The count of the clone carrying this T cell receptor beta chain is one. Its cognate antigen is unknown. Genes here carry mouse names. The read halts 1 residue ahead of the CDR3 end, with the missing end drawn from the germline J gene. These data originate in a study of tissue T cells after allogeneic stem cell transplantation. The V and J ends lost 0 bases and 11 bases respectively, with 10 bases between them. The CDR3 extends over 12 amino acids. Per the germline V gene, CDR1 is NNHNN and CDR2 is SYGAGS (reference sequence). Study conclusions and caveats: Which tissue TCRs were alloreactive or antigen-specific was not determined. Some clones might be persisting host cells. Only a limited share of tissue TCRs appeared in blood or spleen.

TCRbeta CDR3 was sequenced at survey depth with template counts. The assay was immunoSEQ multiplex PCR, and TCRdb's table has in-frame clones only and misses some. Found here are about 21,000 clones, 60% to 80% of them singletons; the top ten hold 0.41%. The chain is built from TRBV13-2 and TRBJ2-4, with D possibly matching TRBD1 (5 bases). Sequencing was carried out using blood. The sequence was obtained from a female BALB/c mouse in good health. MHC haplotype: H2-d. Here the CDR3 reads CASGDARQYLYF. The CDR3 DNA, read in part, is TGTGCCAGCGGTGATGCACGACAGTACTTGTAC.